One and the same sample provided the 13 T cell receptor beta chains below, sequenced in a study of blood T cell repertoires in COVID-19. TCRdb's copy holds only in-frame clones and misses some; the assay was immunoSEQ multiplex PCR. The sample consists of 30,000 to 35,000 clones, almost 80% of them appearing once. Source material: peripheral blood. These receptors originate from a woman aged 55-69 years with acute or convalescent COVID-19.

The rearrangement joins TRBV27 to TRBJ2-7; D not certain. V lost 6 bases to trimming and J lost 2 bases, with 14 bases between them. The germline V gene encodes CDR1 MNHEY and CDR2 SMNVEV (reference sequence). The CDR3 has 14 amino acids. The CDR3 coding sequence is TGTGCCAGCAGAGTGGCACAGAATGCCTACGAGCAGTACTTC. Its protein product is CASRVAQNAYEQYF.

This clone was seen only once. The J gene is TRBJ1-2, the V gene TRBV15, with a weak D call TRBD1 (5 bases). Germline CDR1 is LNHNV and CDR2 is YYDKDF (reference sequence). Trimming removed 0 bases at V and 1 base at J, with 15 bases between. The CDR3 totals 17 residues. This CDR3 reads CATSRDLPQTVNYGYTF. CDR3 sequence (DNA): TGTGCCACCAGCAGAGATTTACCTCAGACAGTTAACTATGGCTACACCTTC. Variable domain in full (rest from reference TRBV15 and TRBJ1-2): DAMVIQNPRYQVTQFGKPVTLSCSQTLNHNVMYWYQQKSSQAPKLLFHYYDKDFNNEADTPDNFQSRRPNTSFCFLDIRSPGLGDTAMYLCATSRDLPQTVNYGYTFGSGTRLTVV.

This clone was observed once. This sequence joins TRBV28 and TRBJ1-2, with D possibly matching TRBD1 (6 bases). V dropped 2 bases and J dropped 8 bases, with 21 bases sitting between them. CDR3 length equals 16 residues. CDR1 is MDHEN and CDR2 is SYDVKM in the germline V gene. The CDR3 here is CASSLGGGTGPGGYTF. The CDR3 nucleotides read TGTGCCAGCAGTTTAGGGGGGGGCACGGGGCCGGGCGGCTACACCTTC.

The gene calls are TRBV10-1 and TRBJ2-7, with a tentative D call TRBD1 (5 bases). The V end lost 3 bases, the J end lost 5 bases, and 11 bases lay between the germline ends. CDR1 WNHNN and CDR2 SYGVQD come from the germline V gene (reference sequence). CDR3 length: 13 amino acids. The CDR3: CASSDGAWDEQYF. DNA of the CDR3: TGCGCCAGCAGTGATGGGGCATGGGACGAGCAGTACTTC.

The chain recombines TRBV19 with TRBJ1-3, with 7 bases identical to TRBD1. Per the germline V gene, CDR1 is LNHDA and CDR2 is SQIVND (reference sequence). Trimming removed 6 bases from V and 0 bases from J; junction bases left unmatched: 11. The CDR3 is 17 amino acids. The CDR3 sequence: CASSGDSSIFSGNTIYF. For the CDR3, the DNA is TGTGCCAGTAGCGGGGACAGTTCCATCTTCTCTGGAAACACCATATATTTT.

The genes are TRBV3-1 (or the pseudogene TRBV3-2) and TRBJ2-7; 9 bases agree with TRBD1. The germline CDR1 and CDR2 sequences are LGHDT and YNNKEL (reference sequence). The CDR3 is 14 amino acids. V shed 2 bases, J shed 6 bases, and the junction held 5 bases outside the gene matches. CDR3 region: CASSQRTGDSEQYF. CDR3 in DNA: TGTGCCAGCAGCCAACGGACAGGGGATAGCGAGCAGTACTTC.

The CDR3 nucleotides read TGCGCCAGCAGCTTGTCTGGAACAGTAGCTGGAAACACCATATATTTT. As protein: CASSLSGTVAGNTIYF. V and J are TRBV5-1 and TRBJ1-3; no definite D call. The V and J ends lost 1 base and 2 bases respectively, with 13 bases between them. Germline values: CDR1 SGHRS, CDR2 YFSETQ. The CDR3 sequence is 16 residues long.

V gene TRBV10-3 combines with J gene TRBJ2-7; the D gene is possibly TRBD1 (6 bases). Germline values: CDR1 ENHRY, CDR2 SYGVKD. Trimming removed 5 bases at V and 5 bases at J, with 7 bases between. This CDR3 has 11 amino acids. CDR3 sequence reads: CAISHRDEQYF. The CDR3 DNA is TGTGCCATCAGTCACAGGGACGAGCAGTACTTC.

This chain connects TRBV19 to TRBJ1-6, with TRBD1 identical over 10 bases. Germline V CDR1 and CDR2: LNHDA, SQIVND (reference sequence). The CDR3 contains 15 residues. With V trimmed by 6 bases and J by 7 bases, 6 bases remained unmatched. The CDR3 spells CASSLTGGGNSPLHF. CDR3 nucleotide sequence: TGTGCCAGTAGCCTGACAGGGGGCGGAAATTCACCCCTCCACTTT.

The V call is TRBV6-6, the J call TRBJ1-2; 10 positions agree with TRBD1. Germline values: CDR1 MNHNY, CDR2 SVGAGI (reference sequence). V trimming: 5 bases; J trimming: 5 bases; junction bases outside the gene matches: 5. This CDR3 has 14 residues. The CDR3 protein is CASSIGQGGYGYTF. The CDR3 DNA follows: TGTGCCAGCAGTATCGGACAGGGGGGATATGGCTACACCTTC.

The CDR3 spells CASSQSGGNTEAFF. CDR3 coding DNA: TGTGCCAGCAGCCAATCTGGCGGGAACACTGAAGCTTTCTTT. The chain links TRBV16 to TRBJ1-1; D is unresolved. Trimming cost V 0 bases and J 1 base, with 6 bases left between them. Germline values: CDR1 KGHSY, CDR2 FQNENV. This CDR3 has 14 amino acids.

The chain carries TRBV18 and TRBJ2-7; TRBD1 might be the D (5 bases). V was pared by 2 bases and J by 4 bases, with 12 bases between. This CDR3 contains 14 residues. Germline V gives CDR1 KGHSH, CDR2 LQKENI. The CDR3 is CASSPSGKGYEQYF. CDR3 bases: TGTGCCAGCTCACCATCAGGGAAGGGTTACGAGCAGTACTTC.

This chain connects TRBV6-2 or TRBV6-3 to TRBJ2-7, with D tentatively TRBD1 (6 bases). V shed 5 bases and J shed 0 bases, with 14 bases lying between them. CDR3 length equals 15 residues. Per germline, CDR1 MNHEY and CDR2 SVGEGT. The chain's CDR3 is CASSQVDRTSYEQYF. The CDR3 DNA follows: TGTGCCAGCAGTCAGGTTGACAGGACCTCCTACGAGCAGTACTTC.